A selection of T cell receptor beta chains follows, all from one sample in a study of CD8 T cells in Susac syndrome. TCRdb redid the calling of the immunoSEQ multiplex PCR reads with MiXCR, one entry per CDR3 protein. This table has 100,000 to 150,000 distinct CDR3 sequences, about 93% appearing once. Input material: CD4+ T cells from PBMCs. These receptors originate from a human donor in good health. The CDR3 runs from the conserved cysteine through the conserved F or W. D genes are given only for firm matches. Some rows have no size entry. The others give once, few or many, or a class for an expanded clone.

TRBV5-4	.	TRBJ2-1	.	CASSDTYAGDGQFF	TGTGCCAGCAGCGATACCTACGCGGGCGACGGGCAGTTCTTC
TRBV20-1	TRBD1	TRBJ1-5	.	CSAGDRRHQPQHF	TGCAGTGCTGGGGACAGGAGACATCAGCCCCAGCATTTT
TRBV30	.	TRBJ1-2	.	CAWSGQWPYGYTF	TGTGCCTGGAGCGGACAGTGGCCCTATGGCTACACCTTC
TRBV5-1	.	TRBJ1-1	.	CASSSPAQPEAFF	TGCGCCAGCAGCTCTCCCGCCCAGCCTGAAGCTTTCTTT
TRBV5-1	.	TRBJ2-7	.	CASSFRDGLSYEQYF	TGCGCCAGCAGCTTCCGGGACGGCCTCTCCTACGAGCAGTACTTC
TRBV10-1	.	TRBJ1-3	.	CASSKSSGNTIYF	TGCGCCAGCAGTAAAAGCTCTGGAAACACCATATATTTT
TRBV3-1	.	TRBJ1-1	.	CASSLQGRVDTEAFF	TGTGCCAGCAGCCTCCAGGGGAGGGTCGACACTGAAGCTTTCTTT
TRBV19	TRBD1	TRBJ1-4	few	CASSLGAGGGEKLFF	TGTGCCAGTAGCCTAGGGGCAGGGGGTGGCGAAAAACTGTTTTTT
TRBV5-6	.	TRBJ2-7	.	CASSLVGEQYF	TGTGCCAGCAGCTTGGTTGGCGAGCAGTACTTC
TRBV5-4	.	TRBJ2-7	once	CASSVGLGGTYEQYF	TGTGCCAGCAGCGTCGGACTAGGGGGGACCTACGAGCAGTACTTC
TRBV18	.	TRBJ1-2	.	CASSPSQDYGYTF	TGTGCCAGCTCACCCTCTCAGGACTATGGCTACACCTTC
TRBV18	TRBD2	TRBJ2-1	once	CASSPGGTSLNEQFF	TGTGCCAGCTCACCAGGCGGGACTAGTTTAAACGAGCAGTTCTTC
TRBV29-1	.	TRBJ1-2	.	CSVSSGGYTF	TGCAGCGTTTCCAGTGGAGGCTACACCTTC
TRBV29-1	.	TRBJ2-1	.	CSVGGGVSTYNEQFF	TGCAGCGTGGGGGGAGGCGTGTCGACCTACAATGAGCAGTTCTTC
TRBV7-2	TRBD1	TRBJ1-2	.	CASSAGTGRLRGYTF	TGTGCCAGCAGCGCGGGGACAGGCAGGCTCCGAGGCTACACCTTC
TRBV7-9	TRBD2	TRBJ2-1	.	CASSLGLAGAGEQFF	TGTGCCAGCAGCTTAGGACTAGCGGGAGCTGGTGAGCAGTTCTTC
TRBV29-1	.	TRBJ2-5	.	CSVEEGFTRETQYF	TGCAGCGTTGAAGAGGGGTTTACCAGAGAGACCCAGTACTTC
TRBV27	TRBD1	TRBJ2-2	.	CASSSRQGITGELFF	TGTGCCAGCAGTTCCCGACAGGGAATCACCGGGGAGCTGTTTTTT
TRBV10-3	TRBD1	TRBJ1-1	.	CAISDRGSNTEAFF	TGTGCCATCAGTGACAGGGGGTCCAACACTGAAGCTTTCTTT
TRBV6-2/TRBV6-3	.	TRBJ2-7	.	CASSYLKLAKEQYF	TGTGCCAGCAGTTACCTCAAGTTGGCTAAGGAGCAGTACTTC
TRBV5-1	.	TRBJ1-1	.	CASSLETFTEAFF	TGCGCCAGCAGCTTGGAAACGTTCACTGAAGCTTTCTTT
TRBV6-6	TRBD1	TRBJ1-2	.	CASGGRDSQPFYGYTF	TGTGCCAGCGGGGGGAGGGACAGCCAGCCTTTCTATGGCTACACCTTC
TRBV7-2	TRBD2	TRBJ2-3	once	CASSPGTSEDTQYF	TGTGCCAGCAGTCCTGGGACTAGTGAGGATACGCAGTATTTT
TRBV12-3/TRBV12-4	TRBD1	TRBJ2-5	.	CASSPRTGTGETQYF	TGTGCCAGCAGTCCAAGGACAGGGACGGGCGAGACCCAGTACTTC
TRBV27	.	TRBJ1-1	.	CASSLSGKLNTEAFF	TGTGCCAGCAGTTTATCGGGCAAACTGAACACTGAAGCTTTCTTT
TRBV15	.	TRBJ2-5	.	CATSRDVTQYF	TGTGCCACCAGCAGAGATGTGACCCAGTACTTC
TRBV11-1	TRBD2	TRBJ2-2	.	CASSEESLAGHREGNTGELFF	TGTGCCAGCAGCGAAGAGAGTCTAGCGGGACACAGAGAAGGGAACACCGGGGAGCTGTTTTTT
TRBV5-1	.	TRBJ1-1	.	CASSEQGQNTEAFF	TGCGCCAGCAGCGAGCAGGGTCAGAACACTGAAGCTTTCTTT
TRBV13	TRBD1	TRBJ1-1	.	CASSFTTFPGQGALMNTEAFF	TGTGCCAGCAGCTTTACAACATTTCCGGGACAGGGGGCATTAATGAACACTGAAGCTTTCTTT
TRBV20-1	.	TRBJ1-1	.	CSASGGPNTEAFF	TGCAGTGCTAGTGGCGGACCGAACACTGAAGCTTTCTTT
TRBV6-5	.	TRBJ2-1	.	CASSSRGGQQFF	TGTGCCAGCAGTTCCCGTGGGGGGCAGCAGTTCTTC
TRBV30	.	TRBJ1-2	.	CAWSVGQILGYTF	TGTGCCTGGAGTGTGGGTCAGATCCTAGGCTACACCTTC
TRBV10-3	.	TRBJ2-1	.	CAISDRIYNEQFF	TGTGCCATCAGTGACAGGATATACAATGAGCAGTTCTTC
TRBV9	.	TRBJ2-7	.	CASSDGTYEQYF	TGTGCCAGCAGCGACGGGACCTACGAGCAGTACTTC
TRBV19	.	TRBJ2-7	.	CASSFPGFIYEQYF	TGTGCCAGTAGTTTCCCCGGGTTTATCTACGAGCAGTACTTC
TRBV29-1	.	TRBJ2-7	few	CSVEKPGPTYEQYF	TGCAGCGTTGAAAAACCGGGCCCCACCTACGAGCAGTACTTC
TRBV30	.	TRBJ2-3	once	CAWSVRRSPASTDTQYF	TGTGCCTGGAGTGTACGCCGGAGCCCGGCTAGCACAGATACGCAGTATTTT
TRBV29-1	TRBD1	TRBJ2-7	.	CSALGQGQYEQYF	TGCAGCGCACTGGGACAGGGGCAGTACGAGCAGTACTTC
TRBV14	.	TRBJ2-1	.	CASSQLRAVSSYNEQFF	TGTGCCAGCAGCCAACTCAGGGCTGTTAGCTCCTACAATGAGCAGTTCTTC
TRBV18	.	TRBJ2-7	.	CASSPDTGNEQYF	TGTGCCAGCTCACCGGATACAGGGAACGAGCAGTACTTC
TRBV5-6	TRBD1	TRBJ2-5	.	CASTGQGTETQYF	TGTGCCAGCACCGGACAGGGGACAGAGACCCAGTACTTC
TRBV29-1	TRBD2	TRBJ2-1	.	CSGGTNYNEQFF	TGCAGCGGGGGGACTAACTACAATGAGCAGTTCTTC